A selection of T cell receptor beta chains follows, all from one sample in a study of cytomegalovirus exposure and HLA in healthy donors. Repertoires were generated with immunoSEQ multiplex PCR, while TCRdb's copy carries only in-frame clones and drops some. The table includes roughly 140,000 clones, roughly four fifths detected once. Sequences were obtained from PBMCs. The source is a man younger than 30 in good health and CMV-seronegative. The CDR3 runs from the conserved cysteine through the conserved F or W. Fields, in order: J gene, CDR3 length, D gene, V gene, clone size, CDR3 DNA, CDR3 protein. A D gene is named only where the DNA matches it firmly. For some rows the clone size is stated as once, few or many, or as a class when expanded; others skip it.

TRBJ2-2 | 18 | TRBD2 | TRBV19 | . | TGTGCCAGTACCTCTCGGACTAGCGGGGTTAAAGGCACCGGGGAGCTGTTTTTT | CASTSRTSGVKGTGELFF
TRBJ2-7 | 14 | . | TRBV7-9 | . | TGTGCCAGCAGCTTGGACACGTCCTCCTACGAGCAGTACTTC | CASSLDTSSYEQYF
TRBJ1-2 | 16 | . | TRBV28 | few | TGTGCCAGCAGTTTCCCTGGGATGGTCAGGACTGATGGCTACACCTTC | CASSFPGMVRTDGYTF
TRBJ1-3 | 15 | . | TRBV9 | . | TGTGCCAGCAGCGTAGCTCCGGGACAACCCGACACCATATATTTT | CASSVAPGQPDTIYF
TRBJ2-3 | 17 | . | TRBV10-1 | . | TGCGCCAGATTCCCGGTCCGCGGGAAAGGTGGCACAGATACGCAGTATTTT | CARFPVRGKGGTDTQYF
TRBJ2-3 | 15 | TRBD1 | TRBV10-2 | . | TGCGCCAGCAGTGGAGGGGGCGGGAGCACAGATACGCAGTATTTT | CASSGGGGSTDTQYF
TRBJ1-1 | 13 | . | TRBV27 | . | TGTGCCAGCAGTTTAGCGGCGAGCACTGAAGCTTTCTTT | CASSLAASTEAFF
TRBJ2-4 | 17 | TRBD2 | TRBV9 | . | TGTGCCAGCAGCTCCGGACTAGCGGGAGGGCTAGGGAACATTCAGTACTTC | CASSSGLAGGLGNIQYF
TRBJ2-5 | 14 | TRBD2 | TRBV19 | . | TGTGCCAGCGCTAGCGGATCGATGGGAGAGACCCAGTACTTC | CASASGSMGETQYF
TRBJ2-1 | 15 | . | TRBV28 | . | TGTGCCAGCGCCAACGATCGAGCGGTATACAATGAGCAGTTCTTC | CASANDRAVYNEQFF
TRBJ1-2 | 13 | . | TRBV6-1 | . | TGTGCCAGCAGTCCCCTCGGGGAGAACGGCTACACCTTC | CASSPLGENGYTF
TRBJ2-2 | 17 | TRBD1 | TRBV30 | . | TGTGCCTGGGGACTAACAGGGGGACGAAGCAACACCGGGGAGCTGTTTTTT | CAWGLTGGRSNTGELFF
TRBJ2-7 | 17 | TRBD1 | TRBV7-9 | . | TGTGCCAGCAGCCGGGACAGCCCGACAACCTATACCTACGAGCAGTACTTC | CASSRDSPTTYTYEQYF
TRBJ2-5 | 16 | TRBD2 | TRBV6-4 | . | TGTGCCAGCAGCAGCCGAGCGGGGTCCCCGGCAGAGACCCAGTACTTC | CASSSRAGSPAETQYF
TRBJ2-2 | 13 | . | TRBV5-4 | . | TGTGCCAGCAGCTTAATAAACACCGGGGAGCTGTTTTTT | CASSLINTGELFF
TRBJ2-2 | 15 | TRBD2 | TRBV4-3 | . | TGCGCCAGCAGCCAAGATGTGAGCGGGATCAGGGAGCTGTTTTTT | CASSQDVSGIRELFF
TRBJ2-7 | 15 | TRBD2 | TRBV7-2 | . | TGTGCCAGCAGCTGGAGACTAGCGGGAACCTACGAGCAGTACTTC | CASSWRLAGTYEQYF
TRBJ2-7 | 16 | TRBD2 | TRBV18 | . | TGTGCCAGCTCCCGCTCCGGGACTAGCGGGAGTCGAGAGCAGTACTTC | CASSRSGTSGSREQYF
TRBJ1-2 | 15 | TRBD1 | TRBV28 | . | TGTGCCAGCACCCTCTCGACAGGGTTAACCTATGGCTACACCTTC | CASTLSTGLTYGYTF
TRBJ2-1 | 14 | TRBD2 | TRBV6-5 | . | TGTGCCAGCAGTAGGACTAGCGGATACAATGAGCAGTTCTTC | CASSRTSGYNEQFF
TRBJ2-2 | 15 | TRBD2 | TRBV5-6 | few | TGTGCCAGCAGCTTCTGGAGGGCGGGAGCCGGGGAGCTGTTTTTT | CASSFWRAGAGELFF
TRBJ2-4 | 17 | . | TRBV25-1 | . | TGTGCCAGCAGGGGGGGGCCTAGATGGCAGTTAGGGGACATTCAGTACTTC | CASRGGPRWQLGDIQYF
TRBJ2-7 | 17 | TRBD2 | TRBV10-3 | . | TGTGCCATCAGTGCAGTAACGGGACTAGCGGGAGTGTACGAGCAGTACTTC | CAISAVTGLAGVYEQYF
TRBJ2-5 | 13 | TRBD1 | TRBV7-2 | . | TGTGCCAGCACCCTGGACAGGGTGGAGACCCAGTACTTC | CASTLDRVETQYF
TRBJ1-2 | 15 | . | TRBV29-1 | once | TGCAGCGTTGAAATAGGGGCCGGAATCTACTATGGCTACACCTTC | CSVEIGAGIYYGYTF
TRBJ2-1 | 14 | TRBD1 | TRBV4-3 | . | TGCGCCAGCAGCCCGGGACAGGCCTACAATGAGCAGTTCTTC | CASSPGQAYNEQFF
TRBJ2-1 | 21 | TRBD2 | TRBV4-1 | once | TGCGCCAGCAGCCCTCCTCGGGGGCGAGCGGGAGGGACAAACTCCTACAATGAGCAGTTCTTC | CASSPPRGRAGGTNSYNEQFF
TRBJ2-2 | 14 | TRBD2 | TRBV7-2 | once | TGTGCCAGCAGCTCTAGCGGGAACACCGGGGAGCTGTTTTTT | CASSSSGNTGELFF
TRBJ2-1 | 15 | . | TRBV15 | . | TGTGCCACCAGCAGGACAAGGGGGAGAGGCAATGAGCAGTTCTTC | CATSRTRGRGNEQFF
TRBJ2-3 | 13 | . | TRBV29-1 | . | TGCAGCGCTTTAACGCGGAGCACAGATACGCAGTATTTT | CSALTRSTDTQYF
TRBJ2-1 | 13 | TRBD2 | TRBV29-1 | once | TGCAGCGTTCGGACTAGCGGGAGGATAGAGCAGTTCTTC | CSVRTSGRIEQFF